The subject of this entry is one TCR beta chain. Germline V gene sequence: CDR1 LNHDA, CDR2 SQIVND (reference sequence). This CDR3 contains 14 residues. V lost 5 bases to trimming and J lost 2 bases; unmatched junction nucleotides: 1. This entry belongs to a study of blood T cell repertoires in COVID-19. Sequencing used immunoSEQ multiplex PCR; TCRdb keeps in-frame clones, though not all of them. The sample records 84,000 or so clones, around 92% being singletons. This rearrangement joins TRBV19 to TRBJ2-7; TRBD1 aligns across 12 bases. The sequenced sample was peripheral blood. This TCR was sampled from a woman aged 60-75 years with active COVID-19. CDR3 sequence: CASSGTGGPYEQYF. The CDR3 nucleotides are TGTGCCAGTAGTGGGACAGGGGGCCCCTACGAGCAGTACTTC.